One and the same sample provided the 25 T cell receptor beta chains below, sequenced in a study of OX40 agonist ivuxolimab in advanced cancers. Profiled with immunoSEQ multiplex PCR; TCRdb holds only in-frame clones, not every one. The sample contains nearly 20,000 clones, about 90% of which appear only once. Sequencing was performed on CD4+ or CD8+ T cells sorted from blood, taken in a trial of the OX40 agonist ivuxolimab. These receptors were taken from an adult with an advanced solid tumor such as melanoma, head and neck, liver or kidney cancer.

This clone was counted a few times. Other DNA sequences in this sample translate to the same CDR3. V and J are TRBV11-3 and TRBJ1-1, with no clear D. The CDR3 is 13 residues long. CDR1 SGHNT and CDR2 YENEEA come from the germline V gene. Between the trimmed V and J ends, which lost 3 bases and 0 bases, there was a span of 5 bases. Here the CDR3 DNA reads TGTGCCAGCAGCTTCGACCTGAACACTGAAGCTTTCTTT. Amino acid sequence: CASSFDLNTEAFF.

The CDR3 DNA sequence: TGTGCCAGCAGTTACTCGGAGACAGAAGCTTTCTTT. Amino acids: CASSYSETEAFF. The chain has TRBV6-6 and TRBJ1-1; the D is unclear. The CDR3 sequence is 12 residues long. The germline V gene has CDR1 MNHNY and CDR2 SVGAGI (reference sequence). Trimming cost V 0 bases and J 8 bases, with 7 bases left between them.

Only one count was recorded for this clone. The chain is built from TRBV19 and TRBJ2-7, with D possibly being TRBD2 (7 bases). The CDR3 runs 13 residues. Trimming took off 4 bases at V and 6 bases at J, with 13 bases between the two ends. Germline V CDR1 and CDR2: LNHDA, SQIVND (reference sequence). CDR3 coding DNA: TGTGCCAGTAGTACCCACAGGGAGGGCGAGCAGTACTTC. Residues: CASSTHREGEQYF.

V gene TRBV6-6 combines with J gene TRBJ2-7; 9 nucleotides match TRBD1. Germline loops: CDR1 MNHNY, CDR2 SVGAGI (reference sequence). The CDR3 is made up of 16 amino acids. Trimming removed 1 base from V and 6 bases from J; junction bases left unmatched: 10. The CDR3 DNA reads TGTGCCAGCAGTTACTTCTGGACCGGGACAGGGCCCGAGCAGTACTTC. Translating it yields CASSYFWTGTGPEQYF.

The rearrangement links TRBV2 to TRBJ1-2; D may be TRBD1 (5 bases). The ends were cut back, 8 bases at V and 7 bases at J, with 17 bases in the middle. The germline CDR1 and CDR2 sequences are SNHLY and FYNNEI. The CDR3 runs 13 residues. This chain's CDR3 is CASGDRFEGGYTF. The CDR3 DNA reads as TGTGCCAGCGGGGACCGGTTTGAGGGTGGCTACACCTTC.

Here the CDR3 reads CASSSKLGTGFYGYTF. The CDR3 DNA reads as TGTGCCAGCAGCTCAAAACTCGGGACAGGGTTTTATGGCTACACCTTC. The rearrangement uses TRBV13 and TRBJ1-2, with TRBD1 matching over 9 bases. The CDR3 has 16 residues. The germline CDR1 and CDR2 sequences are PRHDT and FYEKMQ (reference sequence). Germline trimming cut 4 bases from V and 5 bases from J; bases unmatched to any gene: 11.

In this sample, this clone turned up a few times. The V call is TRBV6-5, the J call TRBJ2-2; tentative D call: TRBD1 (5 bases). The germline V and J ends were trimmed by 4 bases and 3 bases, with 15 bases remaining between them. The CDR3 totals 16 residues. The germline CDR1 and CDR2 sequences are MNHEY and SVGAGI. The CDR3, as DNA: TGTGCCAGCAGTTCTCCCTCACAGGTTTACACCGGGGAGCTGTTTTTT. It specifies CASSSPSQVYTGELFF.

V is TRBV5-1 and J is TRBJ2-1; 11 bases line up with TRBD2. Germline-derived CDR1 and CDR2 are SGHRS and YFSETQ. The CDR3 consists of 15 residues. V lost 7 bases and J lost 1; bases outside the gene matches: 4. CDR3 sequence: CASGASGGSYNEQFF. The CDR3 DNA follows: TGCGCCAGCGGGGCTAGCGGGGGGTCCTACAATGAGCAGTTCTTC.

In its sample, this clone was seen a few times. CDR3 coding DNA: TGTGCCAGCAGCGTACGGGGATCAACATCGGGCGGGGAGCTGTTTTTT. Its protein product is CASSVRGSTSGGELFF. The chain joins TRBV9 to TRBJ2-2; D perhaps matches TRBD2 (5 bases). The germline V and J ends were trimmed by 1 base and 7 bases, with 17 bases remaining between them. The germline V gene encodes CDR1 SGDLS and CDR2 YYNGEE. The CDR3 consists of 16 residues.

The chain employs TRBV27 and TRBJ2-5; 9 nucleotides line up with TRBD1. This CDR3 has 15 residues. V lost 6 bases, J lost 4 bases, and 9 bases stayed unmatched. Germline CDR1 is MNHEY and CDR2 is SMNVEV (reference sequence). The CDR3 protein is CASSPGQGWGETQYF. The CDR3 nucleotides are TGTGCCAGCAGCCCGGGACAGGGTTGGGGAGAGACCCAGTACTTC.

The CDR3 nucleotides read TGTGCCAGCAGCTCCGGGAACGGGGTCGTCGGCACAGATACGCAGTATTTT. Protein: CASSSGNGVVGTDTQYF. V is TRBV7-8 and J is TRBJ2-3; a weak D match, TRBD2 (5 bases). The germline CDR1 and CDR2 sequences are SGHVS and FQNEAQ. The CDR3 contains 17 residues. The V end lost 4 bases, the J end lost 1 base, and 18 bases lay between the germline ends.

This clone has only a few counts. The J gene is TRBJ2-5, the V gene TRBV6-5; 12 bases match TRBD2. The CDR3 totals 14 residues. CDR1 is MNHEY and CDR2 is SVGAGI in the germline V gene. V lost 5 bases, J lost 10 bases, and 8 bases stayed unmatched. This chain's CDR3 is CASSPLAGGQLQYF. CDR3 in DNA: TGTGCCAGCAGTCCGCTAGCGGGAGGGCAACTCCAGTACTTC.

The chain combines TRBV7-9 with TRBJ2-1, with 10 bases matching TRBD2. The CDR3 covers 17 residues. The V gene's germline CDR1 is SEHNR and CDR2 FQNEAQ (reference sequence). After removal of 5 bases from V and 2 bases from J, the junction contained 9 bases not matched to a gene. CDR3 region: CASSPPRTSGTYNEQFF. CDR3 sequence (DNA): TGTGCCAGCAGCCCGCCGAGGACTAGCGGTACCTACAATGAGCAGTTCTTC.

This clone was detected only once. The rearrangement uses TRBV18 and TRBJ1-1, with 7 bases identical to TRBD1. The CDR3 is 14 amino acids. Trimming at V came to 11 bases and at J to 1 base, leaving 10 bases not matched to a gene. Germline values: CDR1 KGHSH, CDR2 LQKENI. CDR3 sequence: CAGSWGQQNTEAFF. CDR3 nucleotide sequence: TGTGCCGGGTCTTGGGGACAGCAGAACACTGAAGCTTTCTTT. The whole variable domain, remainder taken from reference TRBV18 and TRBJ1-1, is NAGVMQNPRHLVRRRGQEARLRCSPMKGHSHVYWYRQLPEEGLKFMVYLQKENIIDESGMPKERFSAEFPKEGPSILRIQQVVRGDSAAYFCAGSWGQQNTEAFFGQGTRLTVV.

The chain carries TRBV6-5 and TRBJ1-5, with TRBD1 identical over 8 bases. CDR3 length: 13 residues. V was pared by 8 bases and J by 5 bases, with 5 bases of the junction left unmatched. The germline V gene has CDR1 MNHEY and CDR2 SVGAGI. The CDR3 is CASRQGIYQPQHF. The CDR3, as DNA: TGTGCCAGCCGACAGGGGATTTATCAGCCCCAGCATTTT.

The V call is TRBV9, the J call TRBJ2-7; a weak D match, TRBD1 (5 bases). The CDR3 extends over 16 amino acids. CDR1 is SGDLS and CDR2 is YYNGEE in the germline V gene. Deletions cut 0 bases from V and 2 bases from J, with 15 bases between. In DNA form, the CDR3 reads TGTGCCAGCAGCGTAGGGCCTGATGGGGCAACCTACGAGCAGTACTTC. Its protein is CASSVGPDGATYEQYF.

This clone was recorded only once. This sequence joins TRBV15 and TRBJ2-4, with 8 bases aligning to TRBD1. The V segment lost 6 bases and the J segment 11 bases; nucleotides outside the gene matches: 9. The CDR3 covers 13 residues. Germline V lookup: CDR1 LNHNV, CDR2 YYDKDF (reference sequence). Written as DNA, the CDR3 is TGTGCCACCAGAGTTCAGGGGGCCGACGTTCAGTACTTC. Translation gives CATRVQGADVQYF.

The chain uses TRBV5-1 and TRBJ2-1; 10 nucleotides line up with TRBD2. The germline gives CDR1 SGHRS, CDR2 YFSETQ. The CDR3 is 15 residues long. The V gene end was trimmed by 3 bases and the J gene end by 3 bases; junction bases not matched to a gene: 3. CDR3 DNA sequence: TGCGCCAGCAGCTGGGGACTAGCGAGCTACAATGAGCAGTTCTTC. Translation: CASSWGLASYNEQFF.

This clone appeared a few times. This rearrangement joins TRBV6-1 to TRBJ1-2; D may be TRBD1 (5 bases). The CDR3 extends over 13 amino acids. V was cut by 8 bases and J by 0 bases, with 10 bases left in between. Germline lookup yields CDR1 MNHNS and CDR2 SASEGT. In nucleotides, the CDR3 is TGTGCCAGCGCGGACATAGCTAACTATGGCTACACCTTC. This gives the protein CASADIANYGYTF.

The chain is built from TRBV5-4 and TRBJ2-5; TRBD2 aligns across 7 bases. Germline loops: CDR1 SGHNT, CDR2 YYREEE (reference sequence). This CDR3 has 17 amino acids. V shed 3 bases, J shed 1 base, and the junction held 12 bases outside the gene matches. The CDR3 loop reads CASSSPPRGNAQETQYF. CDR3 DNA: TGTGCCAGCAGCTCACCCCCGCGGGGGAACGCCCAAGAGACCCAGTACTTC.

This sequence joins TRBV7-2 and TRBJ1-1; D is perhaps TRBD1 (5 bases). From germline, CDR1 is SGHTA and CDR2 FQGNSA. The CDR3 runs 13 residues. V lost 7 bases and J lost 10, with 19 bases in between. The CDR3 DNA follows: TGTGCCAGCACCGAACCGACCGATAGGGGAGCTTTCTTT. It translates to CASTEPTDRGAFF. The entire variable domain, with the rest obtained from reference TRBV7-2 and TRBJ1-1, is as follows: GAGVSQSPSNKVTEKGKDVELRCDPISGHTALYWYRQSLGQGLEFLIYFQGNSAPDKSGLPSDRFSAERTGGSVSTLTIQRTQQEDSAVYLCASTEPTDRGAFFGQGTRLTVV.

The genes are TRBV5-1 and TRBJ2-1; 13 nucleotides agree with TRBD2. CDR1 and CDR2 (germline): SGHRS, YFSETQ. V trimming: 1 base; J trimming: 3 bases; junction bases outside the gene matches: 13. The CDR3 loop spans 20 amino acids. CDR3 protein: CASSLYGGRTSGRIYNEQFF. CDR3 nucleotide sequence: TGCGCCAGCAGCTTGTACGGGGGAAGGACTAGCGGGAGAATCTACAATGAGCAGTTCTTC.

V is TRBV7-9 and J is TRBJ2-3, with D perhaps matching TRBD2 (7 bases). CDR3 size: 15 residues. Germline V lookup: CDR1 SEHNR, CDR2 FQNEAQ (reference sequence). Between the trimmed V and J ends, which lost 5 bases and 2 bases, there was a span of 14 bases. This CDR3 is CASSNPAGATDTQYF. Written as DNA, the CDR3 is TGTGCCAGCAGCAACCCTGCGGGGGCCACAGATACGCAGTATTTT.

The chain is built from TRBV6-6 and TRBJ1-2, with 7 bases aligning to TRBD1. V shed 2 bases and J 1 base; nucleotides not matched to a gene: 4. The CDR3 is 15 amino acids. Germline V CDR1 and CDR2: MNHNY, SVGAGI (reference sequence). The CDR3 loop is CASSYARGLNYGYTF. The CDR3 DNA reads TGTGCCAGCAGTTACGCTAGGGGGCTTAACTATGGCTACACCTTC.

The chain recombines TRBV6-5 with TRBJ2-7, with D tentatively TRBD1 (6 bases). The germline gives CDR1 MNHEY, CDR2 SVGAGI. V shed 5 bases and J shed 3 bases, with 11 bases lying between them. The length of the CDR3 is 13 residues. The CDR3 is CASSKDRYYEQYF. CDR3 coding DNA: TGTGCCAGCAGTAAGGACAGATACTACGAGCAGTACTTC.